The 5 T cell receptor beta chains reported below all come from one sample, sequenced in a study of post-analysis software for immune sequencing data. Unique molecular identifiers were built into the TCR beta cDNA libraries. Via MiXCR, TCRdb re-called the PCR reads, giving one row per CDR3 protein. The sample has roughly 570,000 distinct CDR3 sequences, around 36% seen once. Antigen specificity for these receptors is unknown. Study-wide results and limits: Higher frequency in patients than in controls was seen for 5 or 6 TRBV segments, with TRBV5-6, TRBV5-1 and TRBV20-1 among them.

Sequencing input: blood. These receptors came from a girl aged 2-17 years with multiple sclerosis.

The V and J genes are TRBV20-1 and TRBJ1-5, with TRBD1 matching 7 bases. The junction had 13 bases not matched to a gene; V was cut back by 6 bases and J by 2 bases. Germline V gene data show CDR1 as DFQATT and CDR2 as SNEGSKA (reference sequence). This CDR3 contains 16 residues. DNA for the CDR3: TGCAGTGCAAATCTTAGGGGCCAGGGGGGCAATCAGCCCCAGCATTTT. Protein sequence: CSANLRGQGGNQPQHF.

A single count supports this clonotype. The junction departs from the called germline gene at one end, perhaps through a read error. The chain couples TRBV11-2 to TRBJ2-3, with 9 nucleotides matching TRBD1. Germline V gene data show CDR1 as SGHAT and CDR2 as FQNNGV. The CDR3 totals 18 residues. The CDR3 DNA reads as TGTGCCAGCAACTTAGAGGGCACCGGGACAGGGACCACAGATACGCAGTATTTT. Protein sequence: CASNLEGTGTGTTDTQYF.

The sample holds a few counts of this clonotype. The CDR3 DNA follows: TGTGCCAGCAGTTCATCCGGGACAGGGGGATTAGGAGAGACCCAGTACTTC. It yields the protein CASSSSGTGGLGETQYF. V gene TRBV28 combines with J gene TRBJ2-5; 11 positions match TRBD1. CDR3 length: 17 residues. With 4 bases clipped from V and 4 bases from J, the junction kept 11 bases outside the gene matches. Germline values: CDR1 MDHEN, CDR2 SYDVKM.

This clonotype was recorded a few times. V is TRBV29-1 and J is TRBJ2-2; the D gene is possibly TRBD1 (5 bases). Germline-derived CDR1 and CDR2 are SQVTM and ANQGSEA. CDR3 size: 11 residues. V was trimmed by 7 bases and J by 5 bases, leaving 8 bases between them. The CDR3 here is CSARDTGELFF. The CDR3, as DNA: TGCAGCGCCAGGGATACCGGGGAGCTGTTTTTT.

The chain couples TRBV7-2 to TRBJ2-1, with 7 positions matching TRBD2. The ends lost 5 bases at V and 9 bases at J; junction bases unmatched: 13. The CDR3 has 15 amino acids. The germline CDR1 and CDR2 sequences are SGHTA and FQGNSA. Here the CDR3 DNA reads TGTGCCAGCAGCCTACGACTGGGGGGGGGAGGTGAGCAGTTCTTC. Translating it yields CASSLRLGGGGEQFF.